This is a list of T cell receptor beta chains from one sample in a study of early stage breast cancer tumors. Libraries were prepared by immunoSEQ multiplex PCR; TCRdb keeps only in-frame clonotypes and omits some of them. The table lists some 48,000 clones, 83% of them singletons. The source material was blood. The receptors stem from a person aged 45 to 59 with breast cancer. Each CDR3 is given with its conserved first and last residue. A D gene is named only where the DNA matches it firmly. A clone size is listed for some rows: how often the clone was seen (once, few, many), or a class if it is expanded.

clone_size,d_call,v_call,j_call,cdr3_aa,cdr3_nt
.,TRBD2,TRBV6-5,TRBJ2-1,CASSSGLVNEQFF,TGTGCCAGCAGCTCGGGACTAGTGAATGAGCAGTTCTTC
.,.,TRBV19,TRBJ2-2,CASSRDSSNTGELFF,TGTGCCAGTAGTCGGGACTCCTCGAACACCGGGGAGCTGTTTTTT
.,TRBD2,TRBV4-3,TRBJ2-5,CASSPRASGSSQETQYF,TGCGCCAGCAGCCCGCGAGCTAGCGGGAGTTCCCAAGAGACCCAGTACTTC
.,.,TRBV6-6,TRBJ2-7,CASTPRPGEQYF,TGTGCCAGCACCCCCAGACCTGGGGAGCAGTACTTC
few,.,TRBV19,TRBJ1-5,CASSIRTSNQPQHF,TGTGCCAGTAGTATCCGGACAAGCAATCAGCCCCAGCATTTT
.,.,TRBV27,TRBJ1-3,CASASGGPGNTIYF,TGTGCCAGCGCGTCTGGGGGTCCCGGGAACACCATATATTTT
once,TRBD1,TRBV28,TRBJ2-7,CASSLGTGGREQYF,TGTGCCAGCAGTCTCGGGACAGGGGGGAGGGAGCAGTACTTC
.,TRBD2,TRBV14,TRBJ2-3,CASSQVAGGQDTQYF,TGTGCCAGCAGCCAAGTAGCGGGGGGGCAAGATACGCAGTATTTT
few,.,TRBV18,TRBJ2-7,CASSPPRDDSYEQYF,TGTGCCAGCTCACCCCCTCGGGACGACTCCTACGAGCAGTACTTC
.,.,TRBV30,TRBJ1-2,CAWIRLGVGGYTF,TGTGCCTGGATACGTCTGGGGGTGGGGGGCTACACCTTC
.,TRBD2,TRBV5-1,TRBJ2-5,CASSTGLAGGRGKTQYF,TGCGCCAGCAGCACGGGACTAGCGGGAGGGCGGGGAAAGACCCAGTACTTC
.,TRBD1,TRBV6-1,TRBJ2-7,CASSGQTGPYEQYF,TGTGCCAGCAGTGGTCAGACAGGGCCCTACGAGCAGTACTTC
.,.,TRBV7-9,TRBJ2-1,CASSLDMSYNEQFF,TGTGCCAGCAGCTTAGACATGTCCTACAATGAGCAGTTCTTC
.,TRBD2,TRBV11-2,TRBJ2-3,CASSFGLAGGEDTQYF,TGTGCCAGCAGCTTTGGACTAGCGGGGGGAGAAGATACGCAGTATTTT
once,.,TRBV28,TRBJ2-7,CASSLLSYEQYF,TGTGCCAGCAGTTTATTGTCCTACGAGCAGTACTTC
.,TRBD1,TRBV6-1,TRBJ2-2,CASSETGTGNTGELFF,TGTGCCAGCAGTGAAACAGGGACAGGGAACACCGGGGAGCTGTTTTTT
.,TRBD1,TRBV4-3,TRBJ1-2,CASSPRTGDGYTF,TGCGCCAGCAGCCCCCGGACAGGGGATGGCTACACCTTC
.,.,TRBV4-3,TRBJ2-1,CASSLRTGRDEQFF,TGCGCCAGCAGCCTCCGGACAGGGAGGGATGAGCAGTTCTTC
.,TRBD1,TRBV6-5,TRBJ1-5,CASRGQGRSNQPQHF,TGTGCCAGCAGGGGACAGGGTAGGAGCAATCAGCCCCAGCATTTT
.,.,TRBV2,TRBJ1-5,CASRYGRGGYQPQHF,TGTGCCAGCAGATACGGGCGGGGGGGTTATCAGCCCCAGCATTTT
medium-sized,.,TRBV2,TRBJ2-5,CASSVRETQYF,TGTGCCAGCAGTGTCCGAGAGACCCAGTACTTC
.,TRBD1,TRBV5-6,TRBJ1-2,CASSLRTGPGYGYTF,TGTGCCAGCAGCTTAAGGACAGGGCCGGGGTATGGCTACACCTTC
.,.,TRBV5-1,TRBJ1-1,CASSLLTRNTEAFF,TGCGCCAGCAGCTTGTTAACCAGGAACACTGAAGCTTTCTTT
.,TRBD2,TRBV4-2,TRBJ2-1,CASSQGLAVAGDSSYNEQFF,TGTGCCAGCAGCCAAGGACTAGCGGTAGCCGGAGACAGCTCCTACAATGAGCAGTTCTTC
.,.,TRBV9,TRBJ2-3,CASSVGYGDSTDTQYF,TGTGCCAGCAGCGTAGGTTACGGGGATAGCACAGATACGCAGTATTTT